The 24 T cell receptor beta chains presented below share a single source sample, sequenced in a study of blood T cell repertoires in COVID-19. Sequencing used immunoSEQ multiplex PCR; TCRdb keeps in-frame clones, though not all of them. The sample comprises under 300,000 clones, around 88% of which are singletons, and around 12% rests with the top ten. What was sequenced was peripheral blood. All receptors come from a woman in her 70s with COVID-19, enrolled during active disease.

The chain combines TRBV27 with TRBJ1-2; maybe TRBD1 (6 bases). The CDR3 loop spans 14 amino acids. Germline V gene lookup returns CDR1 MNHEY and CDR2 SMNVEV (reference sequence). V lost 3 bases, J lost 8 bases, and 16 bases lay in between. The CDR3 DNA is TGTGCCAGCAGTTTTAGGCAAACAGGGAACGGCTACACCTTC. Its protein product is CASSFRQTGNGYTF.

This chain uses TRBV5-1 with TRBJ2-7; possible D gene TRBD1, 5 bases. The CDR3 runs to 14 residues. The germline V gene encodes CDR1 SGHRS and CDR2 YFSETQ. The V and J ends lost 4 bases and 3 bases respectively, with 14 bases between them. CDR3 in amino acids: CASSRAQGRYEQYF. The CDR3 nucleotides are TGCGCCAGCAGCCGGGCCCAGGGCCGCTACGAGCAGTACTTC.

The CDR3 protein is CASSFGAGGTDTQYF. Written as DNA, the CDR3 is TGTGCCAGCAGCTTCGGAGCGGGGGGCACAGATACGCAGTATTTT. This sequence joins TRBV5-8 and TRBJ2-3; TRBD2 aligns across 8 bases. Germline values: CDR1 SGHTS, CDR2 YDEGEE. CDR3 size: 15 residues. V shed 2 bases, J shed 1 base, and the junction held 3 bases outside the gene matches.

J is TRBJ2-3 and V is TRBV4-1; 12 bases line up with TRBD2. Unmatched junction bases numbered 5, after V lost 4 bases and J lost 3 bases. The germline V gene encodes CDR1 MGHRA and CDR2 YSYEKL. There are 16 residues in the CDR3. CDR3 DNA: TGCGCCAGCAGCCGCACGACTAGCGGGGGAACAGATACGCAGTATTTT. This gives the protein CASSRTTSGGTDTQYF.

This clone was detected only a few times. The J gene is TRBJ1-1, the V gene TRBV29-1; a possible D gene is TRBD1 (5 bases). This CDR3 has 14 residues. V lost 4 bases, J lost 3 bases, and 15 bases lay in between. Germline CDR1 is SQVTM and CDR2 is ANQGSEA. The CDR3 bases are TGCAGCGTTGCTCCCTTATGGGGGGACACTGAAGCTTTCTTT. Its protein product is CSVAPLWGDTEAFF.

This chain connects TRBV5-1 to TRBJ1-6; 9 bases are shared with TRBD1. CDR1 SGHRS and CDR2 YFSETQ come from the germline V gene. CDR3 length: 15 residues. After removal of 4 bases from V and 5 bases from J, the junction contained 4 bases not matched to a gene. CDR3 nucleotide sequence: TGCGCCAGCAGCAAGAGACAGGGGGATAATTCACCCCTCCACTTT. Translated: CASSKRQGDNSPLHF.

The table lists this clone with a count of one. V usage is TRBV28 and J usage is TRBJ1-4, with D unclear. Germline values: CDR1 MDHEN, CDR2 SYDVKM. Trimming took off 5 bases at V and 7 bases at J, with 14 bases between the two ends. The CDR3 extends over 14 amino acids. The CDR3 DNA follows: TGTGCCAGCAGTCCCCTCAGTGAGGGTGAAAAACTGTTTTTT. This translates into CASSPLSEGEKLFF.

For the CDR3, the DNA is TGTGCCACCAGTGATTTTACGGGGTTTACGCAGTATTTT. Protein: CATSDFTGFTQYF. The V gene is TRBV24-1, the J gene TRBJ2-3; D is perhaps TRBD2 (5 bases). The CDR3 has 13 residues. The germline gives CDR1 KGHDR, CDR2 SFDVKD. V lost 1 base and J lost 8, with 9 bases in between.

The chain recombines TRBV7-2 with TRBJ2-3; 12 bases agree with TRBD1. CDR1 and CDR2 from the germline V gene are SGHTA and FQGNSA. The CDR3 is 16 amino acids. J was trimmed by 5 bases and V by 1 base; bases with no gene match: 4. The CDR3 DNA reads TGTGCCAGCAGCTTAGACCGGGACAGGGGGCAAGATACGCAGTATTTT. It codes for CASSLDRDRGQDTQYF.

This clone occurred a few times. This sequence joins TRBV11-2 and TRBJ1-1, with no clear D. Deletions cut 1 base from V and 4 bases from J, with 4 bases between. The CDR3 extends over 12 amino acids. Germline lookup yields CDR1 SGHAT and CDR2 FQNNGV. CDR3 nucleotides: TGTGCCAGCAGCTTAGCCGGCACTGAAGCTTTCTTT. Amino acids: CASSLAGTEAFF.

This clone has more than one count but fewer than ten. In DNA, the CDR3 is TGTGCCTGGATTGGGGGAGCGGGGGGCAGCTCCTACAATGAGCAGTTCTTC. Its protein is CAWIGGAGGSSYNEQFF. The chain uses TRBV30 and TRBJ2-1; 9 bases match TRBD2. The CDR3 contains 17 residues. Germline V CDR1 and CDR2: GTSNPN, SVGIG (reference sequence). Trimming took 4 bases from V and 0 from J; bases not matched to a gene: 10.

This sequence joins TRBV6-6 and TRBJ1-6; 8 bases are shared with TRBD1. The CDR3 is 20 amino acids. V was clipped by 5 bases and J by 0 bases; unmatched bases: 15. Per the germline V gene, CDR1 is MNHNY and CDR2 is SVGAGI (reference sequence). CDR3: CASSLILGQGLSSYNSPLHF. The CDR3 DNA is TGTGCCAGCAGTCTCATCTTAGGACAGGGATTAAGCTCCTATAATTCACCCCTCCACTTT.

This chain joins TRBV20-1 and TRBJ2-1, with 12 bases that match TRBD2. Germline assignment: CDR1 DFQATT and CDR2 SNEGSKA (reference sequence). This CDR3 spans 15 amino acids. Trimming removed 3 bases from V and 8 bases from J; junction bases left unmatched: 8. CDR3 bases: TGCAGTGCTAGTAGGCTAGCGGGGGGGCAGGATGAGCAGTTCTTC. Protein product: CSASRLAGGQDEQFF.

This chain connects TRBV9 to TRBJ2-4; perhaps TRBD2 as D (5 bases). Germline V gene sequence: CDR1 SGDLS, CDR2 YYNGEE. With 0 bases removed from V and 5 bases from J, the gap between germline ends came to 15 bases. The CDR3 runs to 16 residues. In DNA form, the CDR3 reads TGTGCCAGCAGCGTAGGAAGTATTTTGGGAGAAAACATTCAGTACTTC. Residues: CASSVGSILGENIQYF.

This chain connects TRBV3-1 (or the pseudogene TRBV3-2) to TRBJ2-7; 8 bases line up with TRBD2. Losses at the gene ends were 4 bases for V and 5 bases for J; bases not matched to a gene: 4. CDR3 size: 13 residues. CDR1 LGHDT and CDR2 YNNKEL come from the germline V gene (reference sequence). The CDR3 region is CASSRSGGNEQYF. Here the CDR3 DNA reads TGTGCCAGCAGCCGGAGCGGGGGAAACGAGCAGTACTTC.

This sequence joins TRBV28 and TRBJ2-1; 7 nucleotides match TRBD1. CDR3 length: 13 residues. Germline values: CDR1 MDHEN, CDR2 SYDVKM. V lost 5 bases and J lost 9; bases outside the gene matches: 7. The chain's CDR3 is CASSLRGYGEQFF. The CDR3 nucleotides are TGTGCCAGCAGTCTCAGGGGGTACGGTGAGCAGTTCTTC.

This clone has a count of ten or more. This chain connects TRBV21-1 to TRBJ2-7; the table's D gene call, TRBD1, was not cross checked with the DNA. TRBV21-1 is a recognized pseudogene. This CDR3 region has 15 residues. CDR3 protein: CASSKALGTGVWQYF. In DNA, the CDR3 is TGTGCCAGCAGCAAAGCGCTAGGGACAGGGGTATGGCAGTACTTC.

The chain recombines TRBV12-5 with TRBJ1-3, with 7 bases matching TRBD1. The V segment lost 5 bases and the J segment 4 bases; nucleotides outside the gene matches: 14. CDR3 length: 17 amino acids. Germline V lookup: CDR1 LGHNT, CDR2 FRNRAP. The CDR3 DNA sequence: TGTGCTAGTGGTGGCCCTTGGGGAAGGGGGCTAGGAAACACCATATATTTT. It translates to CASGGPWGRGLGNTIYF.

This chain connects TRBV15 to TRBJ1-4; D remains ambiguous. This CDR3 is built from 13 residues. The V end was cut by 0 bases, the J end by 5 bases, with 4 bases between. The germline gives CDR1 LNHNV, CDR2 YYDKDF (reference sequence). CDR3 loop: CATSRDLNEKLFF. The CDR3 region has the DNA TGTGCCACCAGCAGAGATCTAAATGAAAAACTGTTTTTT.

This clone showed up just once. This chain joins TRBV4-2 and TRBJ2-7, with 8 bases lining up with TRBD1. The ends lost 1 base at V and 7 bases at J; junction bases unmatched: 12. Germline V gene data show CDR1 as LGHNA and CDR2 as YNFKEQ. The CDR3 runs 16 residues. This chain's CDR3 is CASSQVGQGSSGEQYF. The CDR3 DNA follows: TGTGCCAGCAGCCAAGTCGGACAGGGTTCCTCGGGTGAGCAGTACTTC.

This clone was recorded only once. The V gene is TRBV6-4, the J gene TRBJ1-6; possibly TRBD1 for D (5 bases). CDR3 length: 14 residues. The V gene lost 4 bases and the J gene lost 10 bases, with 14 bases spanning the gap. Germline assignment: CDR1 MRHNA and CDR2 SNTAGT. The DNA for the CDR3 is TGTGCCAGCAGTGCATCAGGGATGGGATCACCCCTCCACTTT. Translated, it gives CASSASGMGSPLHF.

The V gene is TRBV21-1, the J gene TRBJ2-7; the table calls TRBD1, which could not be checked here. TRBV21-1 is deemed a pseudogene. The CDR3 sequence is 16 residues long. The CDR3 region is CASSKGRGQGAYEQYF. CDR3 coding DNA: TGTGCCAGCAGCAAGGGCAGAGGACAGGGAGCCTACGAGCAGTACTTC.

This chain connects TRBV19 to TRBJ1-3; TRBD1 aligns across 7 bases. Germline values: CDR1 LNHDA, CDR2 SQIVND (reference sequence). The length of the CDR3 is 16 residues. Germline trimming cut 7 bases from V and 0 bases from J; bases unmatched to any gene: 9. The CDR3 sequence: CASTDPGGSSGNTIYF. The CDR3 DNA is TGTGCCAGTACCGACCCAGGGGGTAGCTCTGGAAACACCATATATTTT.

The chain joins TRBV4-1 to TRBJ1-5, with D perhaps matching TRBD1 (5 bases). The CDR3 is 15 residues long. Per the germline V gene, CDR1 is MGHRA and CDR2 is YSYEKL. Trimming stripped 0 bases from V and 8 bases from J, with 14 bases between. This CDR3 reads CASSQEYGTGEPQHF. CDR3 bases: TGCGCCAGCAGCCAAGAGTACGGGACTGGGGAGCCCCAGCATTTT.